This T cell receptor (beta chain) was captured in a study of cytomegalovirus exposure and HLA in healthy donors. Findings and caveats of the study: DRB1 had the most TCR associations and HLA-C the fewest, a later analysis found, with rates varying by HLA locus. In most subjects, TCR beta sequences reportedly gave accurate predictions of HLA-A and HLA-B alleles. According to a later analysis, most TCR beta chains associated with CMV appeared HLA-restricted.

V was shortened by 2 bases and J by 0 bases, with 17 bases between the two germline ends. CDR1 MNHEY and CDR2 SMNVEV come from the germline V gene (reference sequence). The CDR3 covers 18 residues. Participants comprised healthy donors of bone marrow. Remarks on this clone: Its antigen is not known.

Amplification used 60 Vbeta primers and 13 Jbeta primers. Sequencing was performed with immunoSEQ multiplex PCR; in TCRdb, only in-frame clones are kept and a portion is missing. The sample data list tens of thousands of clones. The sequence was collected from a middle-aged man in good health and CMV-seronegative. The sample was PBMCs. The chain recombines TRBV27 with TRBJ2-1; a possible D gene is TRBD2 (5 bases). The CDR3 bases are TGTGCCAGCAGTTTAGAGAGAAGCGGAATCTTCTCCTACAATGAGCAGTTCTTC. It encodes CASSLERSGIFSYNEQFF.